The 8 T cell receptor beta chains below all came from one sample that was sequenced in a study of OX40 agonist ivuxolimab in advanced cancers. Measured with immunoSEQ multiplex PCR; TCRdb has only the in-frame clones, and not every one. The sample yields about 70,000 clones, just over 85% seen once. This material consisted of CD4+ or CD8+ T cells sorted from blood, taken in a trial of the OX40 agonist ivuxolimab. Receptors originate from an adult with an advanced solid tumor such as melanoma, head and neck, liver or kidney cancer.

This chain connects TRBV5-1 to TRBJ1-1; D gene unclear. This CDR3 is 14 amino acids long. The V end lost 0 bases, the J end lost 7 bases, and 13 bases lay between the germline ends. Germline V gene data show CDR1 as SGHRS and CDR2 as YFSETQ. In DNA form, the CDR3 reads TGCGCCAGCAGCTTGGTGCTCGCCGGGGATGAAGCTTTCTTT. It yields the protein CASSLVLAGDEAFF.

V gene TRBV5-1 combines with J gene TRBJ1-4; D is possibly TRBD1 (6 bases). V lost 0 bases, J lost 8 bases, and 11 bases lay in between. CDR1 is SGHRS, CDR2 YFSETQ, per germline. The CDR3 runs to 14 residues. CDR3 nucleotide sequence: TGCGCCAGCAGCTTGGGGGGGGCCGGAGAAAAACTGTTTTTT. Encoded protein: CASSLGGAGEKLFF.

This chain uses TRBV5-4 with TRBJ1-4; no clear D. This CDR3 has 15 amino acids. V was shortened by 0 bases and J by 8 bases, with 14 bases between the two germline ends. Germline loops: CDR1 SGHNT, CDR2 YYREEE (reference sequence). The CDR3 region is CASSLALGDREKLFF. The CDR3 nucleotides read TGTGCCAGCAGCTTGGCTCTCGGGGATAGGGAAAAACTGTTTTTT.

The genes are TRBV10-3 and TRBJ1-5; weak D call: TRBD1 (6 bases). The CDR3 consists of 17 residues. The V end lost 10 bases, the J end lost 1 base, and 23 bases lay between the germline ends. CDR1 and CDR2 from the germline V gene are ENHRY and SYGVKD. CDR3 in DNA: TGTGCCACCCACAACACGGGACACCTAGCAAGCAATCAGCCCCAGCATTTT. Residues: CATHNTGHLASNQPQHF.

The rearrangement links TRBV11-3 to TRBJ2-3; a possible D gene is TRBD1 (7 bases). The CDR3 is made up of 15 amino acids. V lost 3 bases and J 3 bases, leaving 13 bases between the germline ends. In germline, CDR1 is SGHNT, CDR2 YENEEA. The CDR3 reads CASSLGGQNTDTQYF. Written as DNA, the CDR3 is TGTGCCAGCAGCTTGGGGGGACAGAATACAGATACGCAGTATTTT.

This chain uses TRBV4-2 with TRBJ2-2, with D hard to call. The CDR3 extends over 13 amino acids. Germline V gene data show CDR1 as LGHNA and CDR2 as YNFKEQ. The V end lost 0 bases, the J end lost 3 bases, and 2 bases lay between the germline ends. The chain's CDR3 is CASSQDYTGELFF. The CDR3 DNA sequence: TGTGCCAGCAGCCAAGACTACACCGGGGAGCTGTTTTTT.

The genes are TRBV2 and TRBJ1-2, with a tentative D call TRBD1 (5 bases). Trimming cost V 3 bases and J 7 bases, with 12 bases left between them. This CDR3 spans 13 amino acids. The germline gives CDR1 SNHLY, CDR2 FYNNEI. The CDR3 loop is CASSDRDLTGYTF. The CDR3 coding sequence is TGTGCCAGCAGTGATAGGGACCTGACTGGCTACACCTTC.

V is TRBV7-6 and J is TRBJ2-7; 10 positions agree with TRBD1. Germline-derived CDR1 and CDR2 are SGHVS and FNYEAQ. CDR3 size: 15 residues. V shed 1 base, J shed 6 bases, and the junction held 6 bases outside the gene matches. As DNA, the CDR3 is TGTGCCAGCAGCTTAGGCGGGACAGGGGATTCCGAGCAGTACTTC. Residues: CASSLGGTGDSEQYF.